The clone carrying this T cell receptor beta chain was seen only a few times. Its cognate antigen is unknown. This sample was taken from a study of T-cell memory formation after mild COVID-19. Germline-derived CDR1 and CDR2 are SGHTA and FQGNSA. Trimming left V 1 base short and J 5 bases short, with 14 bases between. The CDR3 totals 15 residues. Study outcomes and limitations: CD4+ clones that contracted lay mainly in CM and EM; CD8+ ones lay in EMRA. The SARS-CoV-2 specificity of second-wave clones reaching peak at day 37 remained unverified.

Employing constant-segment primers, 5'RACE generated TCR alpha and TCR beta cDNA libraries bearing sample barcodes and UMIs. TCRdb reprocessed the 5' RACE reads via MiXCR and lists one record per CDR3 protein. The sample has 350,000 to 500,000 distinct CDR3 sequences, 15% to 20% seen once. The receptor's source is a man aged 18 to 29 who had mild COVID-19 (a few samples of this study predate the infection). Cell type and time point are not known. The sequencing input was PBMCs or a T cell subset sorted from them (not recorded which). The chain uses TRBV7-2 and TRBJ1-2, with a weak D call TRBD1 (5 bases). CDR3 sequence: CASSLGYQGGYGYTF. The CDR3 nucleotides are TGTGCCAGCAGCTTAGGATATCAGGGAGGTTATGGCTACACCTTC.